This T cell receptor (beta chain) is drawn from a study of cytomegalovirus exposure and HLA in healthy donors. PCR primers comprised 60 Vbeta and 13 Jbeta primers. This table comes from immunoSEQ multiplex PCR, and its TCRdb copy is limited to in-frame clones, with some not included. The sample has approximately 170,000 clones, 70% to 90% seen once. Notes on the study in general: Exclusion as indistinguishable affected some V segments, including TRBV6-2 and TRBV6-3.

As concerns this clone: Its antigen is not identified.

Per germline, CDR1 SEHNR and CDR2 FQNEAQ (reference sequence). This CDR3 spans 13 amino acids. V shed 7 bases and J shed 8 bases, with 14 bases lying between them. The specimen was PBMCs. V and J are TRBV7-9 and TRBJ1-4; D may be TRBD1 (5 bases). The clonotype comes from a man aged 30 to 39 in good health and CMV-seropositive. CDR3 sequence (DNA): TGTGCCAGCACGGGGGAGGGTCGAGAAAAACTGTTTTTT. Translating gives CASTGEGREKLFF.